The 5 T cell receptor beta chains in this list originate from one sample, sequenced in a study of T cell responses to AZD1222 COVID-19 vaccine. Repertoires were generated with immunoSEQ multiplex PCR, while TCRdb's copy carries only in-frame clones and drops some. Of approximately 150,000 clones in the sample, approximately 88% are singletons; the top ten hold approximately 2.1%. The sequencing used peripheral blood, collected on day 0 of AZD1222 vaccination. The receptor set was obtained from an adult in good health.

The genes are TRBV7-8 and TRBJ2-7; 9 bases agree with TRBD2. Germline values: CDR1 SGHVS, CDR2 FQNEAQ. The trim removed 6 bases at V and 2 bases at J, leaving 20 bases unmatched. The CDR3 spans 19 residues. In DNA, the CDR3 is TGTGCCAGCAGTTCGGTCCCCTCAGCCCCGGGACTAGCCCCCTACGAGCAGTACTTC. Protein product: CASSSVPSAPGLAPYEQYF.

This clone turned up a few times. Other nucleotide sequences in the sample specify the same CDR3. This chain uses TRBV28 with TRBJ2-2; the match to TRBD2 covers 16 bases. J lost 6 bases, V lost 0 bases, and 1 base had no gene match. In germline, CDR1 is MDHEN, CDR2 SYDVKM. The CDR3 sequence is 17 residues long. CDR3 nucleotide sequence: TGTGCCAGCAGTTTATGGGGACTAGCGGGAGGGCCCGGGGAGCTGTTTTTT. Its protein product is CASSLWGLAGGPGELFF.

With respect to this clone: Its ends do not fully match the called genes, so a read error is possible. This rearrangement joins TRBV28 to TRBJ2-1; possibly TRBD1 for D (5 bases). The length of the CDR3 is 16 residues. Germline CDR1 and CDR2: MDHEN and SYDVKM. The CDR3 coding sequence is TGTGCCAGCAGCTTATGGGGCCTCGGCTCCTACAATGAGCAGTTCTTC. Protein sequence: CASSLWGLGSYNEQFF.

This chain uses TRBV5-1 with TRBJ2-1, with unresolved D. The germline CDR1 and CDR2 sequences are SGHRS and YFSETQ. Trimming removed 0 bases from V and 6 bases from J, with 10 bases in between. The CDR3 runs 14 residues. DNA for the CDR3: TGCGCCAGCAGCTTGGTTAGTTTTGTCAATGAGCAGTTCTTC. Protein product: CASSLVSFVNEQFF.

This rearrangement joins TRBV15 to TRBJ1-4; D remains ambiguous. CDR3 length equals 13 residues. The germline V and J ends were trimmed by 0 bases and 9 bases, with 8 bases remaining between them. Per germline, CDR1 LNHNV and CDR2 YYDKDF (reference sequence). The CDR3 loop reads CATSRDLGKKLFF. CDR3 bases: TGTGCCACCAGCAGAGATCTGGGGAAAAAACTGTTTTTT.